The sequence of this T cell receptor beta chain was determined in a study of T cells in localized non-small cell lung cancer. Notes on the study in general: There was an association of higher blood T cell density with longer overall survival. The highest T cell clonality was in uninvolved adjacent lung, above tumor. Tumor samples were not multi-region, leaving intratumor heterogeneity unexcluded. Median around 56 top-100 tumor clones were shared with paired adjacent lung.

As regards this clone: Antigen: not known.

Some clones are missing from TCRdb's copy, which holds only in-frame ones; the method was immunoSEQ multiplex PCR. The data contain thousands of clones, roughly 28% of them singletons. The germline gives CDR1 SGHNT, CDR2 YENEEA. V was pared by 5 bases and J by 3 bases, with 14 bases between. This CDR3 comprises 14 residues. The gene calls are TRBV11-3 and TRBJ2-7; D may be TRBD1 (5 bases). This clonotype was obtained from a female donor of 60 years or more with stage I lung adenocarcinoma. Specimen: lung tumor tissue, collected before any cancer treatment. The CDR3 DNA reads TGTGCCAGCAGCCTCCAGGACACATACTACGAGCAGTACTTC. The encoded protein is CASSLQDTYYEQYF. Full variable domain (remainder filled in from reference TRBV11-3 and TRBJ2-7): EAGVVQSPRYKIIEKKQPVAFWCNPISGHNTLYWYLQNLGQGPELLIRYENEEAVDDSQLPKDRFSAERLKGVDSTLKIQPAELGDSAVYLCASSLQDTYYEQYFGPGTRLTVT.